Below, 5 T cell receptor beta chains from the same sample are listed, as sequenced in a study of cytomegalovirus exposure and HLA in healthy donors. PCR amplification relied on 60 Vbeta primers (plus 13 Jbeta primers). Profiling relied on immunoSEQ multiplex PCR, and the TCRdb table lists in-frame clones only, not all of them. The profile shows more than 150,000 clones, 80% to 85% of them singletons. The sequenced sample consisted of PBMCs. Every receptor here comes from a woman aged 18-29 years in good health and CMV-seropositive.

This clone occurred once. The chain carries TRBV9 and TRBJ2-3, with TRBD2 matching over 8 bases. Trimming at V came to 0 bases and at J to 3 bases, leaving 3 bases not matched to a gene. Germline assignment: CDR1 SGDLS and CDR2 YYNGEE. The CDR3 is 15 amino acids. The CDR3 is CASSVDGGGTDTQYF. The CDR3 nucleotides read TGTGCCAGCAGCGTAGACGGGGGGGGGACAGATACGCAGTATTTT. Complete variable domain (other parts from reference TRBV9 and TRBJ2-3): DSGVTQTPKHLITATGQRVTLRCSPRSGDLSVYWYQQSLDQGLQFLIQYYNGEERAKGNILERFSAQQFPDLHSELNLSSLELGDSALYFCASSVDGGGTDTQYFGPGTRLTVL.

This clone has more than one count but fewer than ten. The sample carries other DNA sequences with the same CDR3. This chain joins TRBV11-2 and TRBJ1-1, with TRBD1 matching over 8 bases. The CDR3 spans 16 residues. CDR1 is SGHAT, CDR2 FQNNGV, per germline. V gave up 0 bases and J gave up 2 bases; unmatched junction bases: 5. DNA for the CDR3: TGTGCCAGCAGCTTAGAATGGACAGGGACAAACACTGAAGCTTTCTTT. Amino acids: CASSLEWTGTNTEAFF. Drawing the rest from reference TRBV11-2 and TRBJ1-1, the complete variable domain is EAGVAQSPRYKIIEKRQSVAFWCNPISGHATLYWYQQILGQGPKLLIQFQNNGVVDDSQLPKDRFSAERLKGVDSTLKIQPAKLEDSAVYLCASSLEWTGTNTEAFFGQGTRLTVV.

The V call is TRBV2, the J call TRBJ1-1; possible D gene TRBD1, 6 bases. V lost 8 bases and J lost 7, with 20 bases in between. Per germline, CDR1 SNHLY and CDR2 FYNNEI. This CDR3 region has 14 residues. CDR3 bases: TGTGCCAGCGGCCAGACTACAGGGATAGGTGAAGCTTTCTTT. This translates into CASGQTTGIGEAFF.

With regard to this clone: An end of the junction does not agree with germline; a read error may underlie this. This sample includes further DNA sequences coding for the same CDR3. The chain joins TRBV15 to TRBJ1-2; unclear D gene. The CDR3 has 17 amino acids. Germline values: CDR1 LNHNV, CDR2 YYDKDF (reference sequence). CDR3 loop: CATSRGGLDDLNYGYTF. In nucleotides, the CDR3 is TGTGCCACCAGTAGAGGTGGACTGGACGACCTTAACTATGGCTACACCTTC.

The chain is built from TRBV10-1 and TRBJ2-7; 8 bases are a match to TRBD1. CDR1 and CDR2 (germline): WNHNN, SYGVQD (reference sequence). The length of the CDR3 is 15 residues. After removal of 2 bases from V and 6 bases from J, the junction contained 9 bases not matched to a gene. Written as DNA, the CDR3 is TGCGCCAGCAGTGAGAATACAGGGGGTTCCGCCGAGCAGTACTTC. This translates into CASSENTGGSAEQYF.